Presented here are 15 T cell receptor beta chains from one specimen sequenced in a study of T cell responses to AZD1222 COVID-19 vaccine (dated by TCRdb to the early 2020s). Receptor amplification or capture employed the immunoSEQ multiplex PCR assay. TCRdb re-hosts the immuneACCESS table, in-frame sequences only. Its copies lack some clones; in the studies checked, an unresolved V gene accounts for under half of them, and the cause for the rest is not known. Within this sample are some 180,000 clones, with roughly 90% of them counted one time only. The ten largest clones represent 1.5% to 2% of the sample. The time point label corresponds to: about 28 days (+/-7) after the second vaccine dose. The sequences come from peripheral blood, collected 28 days after the second AZD1222 dose. All receptors come from an adult who received the AZD1222 COVID-19 vaccine.

The V and J genes are TRBV19 and TRBJ2-4, with D uncertain. V was trimmed by 3 bases and J by 1 base, leaving 10 bases between them. CDR3 size: 15 residues. Germline lookup yields CDR1 LNHDA and CDR2 SQIVND (reference sequence). This CDR3 reads CASSIMRLAKNIQYF. The CDR3 DNA reads as TGTGCCAGTAGTATTATGCGGTTGGCCAAAAACATTCAGTACTTC. Full variable domain (remainder filled in from reference TRBV19 and TRBJ2-4): DGGITQSPKYLFRKEGQNVTLSCEQNLNHDAMYWYRQDPGQGLRLIYYSQIVNDFQKGDIAEGYSVSREKKESFPLTVTSAQKNPTAFYLCASSIMRLAKNIQYFGAGTRLSVL.

The chain links TRBV6-5 to TRBJ1-1; 9 bases are shared with TRBD1. V gave up 5 bases and J gave up 5 bases; unmatched junction bases: 6. The CDR3 is made up of 14 amino acids. Germline CDR1 reads MNHEY; CDR2 reads SVGAGI. CDR3 DNA sequence: TGTGCCAGCAGTATACAGGGGGCCGGGACTGAAGCTTTCTTT. Encoded protein: CASSIQGAGTEAFF.

The chain couples TRBV7-9 to TRBJ1-1, with 8 bases identical to TRBD1. Trimming took 5 bases from V and 3 from J; bases not matched to a gene: 8. The CDR3 totals 15 residues. Germline assignment: CDR1 SEHNR and CDR2 FQNEAQ (reference sequence). In DNA form, the CDR3 reads TGTGCCAGCAGCATCCAGGGGGCAGGGGACACTGAAGCTTTCTTT. Translated, it gives CASSIQGAGDTEAFF.

This chain uses TRBV3-1 (or the pseudogene TRBV3-2) with TRBJ1-2; D is unclear. This CDR3 has 14 residues. Trimming cost V 1 base and J 7 bases, with 13 bases left between them. Per germline, CDR1 LGHDT and CDR2 YNNKEL (reference sequence). As DNA, the CDR3 is TGTGCCAGCAGCCAAGTTCCTGAAAGACGTGGCTACACCTTC. Protein product: CASSQVPERRGYTF.

The rearrangement links TRBV3-1 (or the pseudogene TRBV3-2) to TRBJ2-1; 8 bases fit TRBD2. Germline V CDR1 and CDR2: LGHDT, YNNKEL (reference sequence). CDR3 length: 12 residues. V was pared by 8 bases and J by 12 bases, with 9 bases of the junction left unmatched. CDR3 sequence (DNA): TGTGCCAGCCGCGGCGGGGGGAAGGGGCAGTTCTTC. Translation gives CASRGGGKGQFF.

The V gene is TRBV7-2, the J gene TRBJ2-1; D ambiguous. V lost 2 bases to trimming and J lost 10 bases, with 12 bases between them. CDR1 is SGHTA, CDR2 FQGNSA, per germline. The CDR3 is 13 amino acids. The CDR3 protein is CASSLQQLREQFF. The CDR3 DNA follows: TGTGCCAGCAGCTTACAGCAGTTGAGGGAGCAGTTCTTC.

J is TRBJ1-5 and V is TRBV6-5; D is undetermined. The V and J ends lost 6 bases and 2 bases respectively, with 5 bases between them. Germline lookup yields CDR1 MNHEY and CDR2 SVGAGI. The CDR3 is 12 residues long. DNA of the CDR3: TGTGCCAGCAGGTCAGGCAATCAGCCCCAGCATTTT. Translating gives CASRSGNQPQHF.

This chain links TRBV18 with TRBJ1-4, with a weak D call TRBD1 (5 bases). CDR3 length: 14 residues. V was trimmed by 6 bases and J by 5 bases, leaving 13 bases between them. Germline assignment: CDR1 KGHSH and CDR2 LQKENI. The CDR3 DNA sequence: TGTGCCAGCTCCCGGGGACTCTTGAATGAAAAACTGTTTTTT. The encoded protein is CASSRGLLNEKLFF.

The gene calls are TRBV18 and TRBJ2-5, with D perhaps TRBD1 (6 bases). Germline values: CDR1 KGHSH, CDR2 LQKENI. The CDR3 consists of 15 residues. Trimming took off 2 bases at V and 5 bases at J, with 15 bases between the two ends. The CDR3 DNA reads as TGTGCCAGCTCACCAAGCCAGGGGCGGTCGGAGACCCAGTACTTC. Protein product: CASSPSQGRSETQYF.

The V gene is TRBV7-9, the J gene TRBJ1-6, with 7 bases fitting TRBD1. CDR1 SEHNR and CDR2 FQNEAQ come from the germline V gene (reference sequence). The CDR3 runs 15 residues. Trimming removed 2 bases from V and 7 bases from J; junction bases left unmatched: 5. The CDR3 protein is CASSLRGQRNSPLHF. The CDR3 DNA reads TGTGCCAGCAGCTTAAGGGGGCAAAGGAATTCACCCCTCCACTTT. Complete variable domain (other parts from reference TRBV7-9 and TRBJ1-6): DTGVSQNPRHKITKRGQNVTFRCDPISEHNRLYWYRQTLGQGPEFLTYFQNEAQLEKSRLLSDRFSAERPKGSFSTLEIQRTEQGDSAMYLCASSLRGQRNSPLHFGNGTRLTVT.

The chain links TRBV25-1 to TRBJ2-1, with 9 bases fitting TRBD2. Germline values: CDR1 MGHDK, CDR2 SYGVNS. The CDR3 runs 17 residues. After removal of 3 bases from V and 0 bases from J, the junction contained 6 bases not matched to a gene. The CDR3 loop is CASSDPSGESSYNEQFF. In DNA form, the CDR3 reads TGTGCCAGCAGTGACCCTAGCGGGGAAAGCTCCTACAATGAGCAGTTCTTC.

The CDR3 sequence is CASSPGPGGEQYF. CDR3 bases: TGCGCCAGCAGCCCCGGCCCAGGGGGCGAGCAGTACTTC. The genes are TRBV5-1 and TRBJ2-7, with TRBD1 matching 7 bases. CDR1 and CDR2 from the germline V gene are SGHRS and YFSETQ. The V and J ends lost 4 bases and 6 bases, in that order; junction bases with no gene match: 7. The CDR3 sequence is 13 residues long.

V and J are TRBV19 and TRBJ1-1, with D perhaps TRBD1 (6 bases). Trimming took 5 bases from V and 2 from J, leaving 15 bases between them. Germline values: CDR1 LNHDA, CDR2 SQIVND (reference sequence). This CDR3 spans 15 amino acids. The CDR3 sequence: CASSVSRGSNTEAFF. The CDR3, as DNA: TGTGCCAGTAGTGTTTCAAGGGGGTCAAACACTGAAGCTTTCTTT. The full variable domain, with the rest looked up from reference TRBV19 and TRBJ1-1, is DGGITQSPKYLFRKEGQNVTLSCEQNLNHDAMYWYRQDPGQGLRLIYYSQIVNDFQKGDIAEGYSVSREKKESFPLTVTSAQKNPTAFYLCASSVSRGSNTEAFFGQGTRLTVV.

This clone was picked up one time. V gene TRBV7-2 combines with J gene TRBJ2-2; TRBD1 agrees at 8 bases. V dropped 2 bases and J dropped 5; count of bases not matched to a gene: 4. This CDR3 has 15 residues. CDR1 is SGHTA and CDR2 is FQGNSA in the germline V gene. The CDR3 DNA is TGTGCCAGCAGCTTATTGACAGGGGAGACCGGGGAGCTGTTTTTT. Its translation is CASSLLTGETGELFF.

This CDR3 reads CSVALSGGYTF. The DNA for the CDR3 is TGCAGCGTTGCCCTATCCGGTGGCTACACCTTC. The J gene is TRBJ1-2, the V gene TRBV29-1; no clear D. The ends were cut back, 4 bases at V and 7 bases at J, with 10 bases in the middle. CDR1 is SQVTM, CDR2 ANQGSEA, per germline. There are 11 residues in the CDR3.